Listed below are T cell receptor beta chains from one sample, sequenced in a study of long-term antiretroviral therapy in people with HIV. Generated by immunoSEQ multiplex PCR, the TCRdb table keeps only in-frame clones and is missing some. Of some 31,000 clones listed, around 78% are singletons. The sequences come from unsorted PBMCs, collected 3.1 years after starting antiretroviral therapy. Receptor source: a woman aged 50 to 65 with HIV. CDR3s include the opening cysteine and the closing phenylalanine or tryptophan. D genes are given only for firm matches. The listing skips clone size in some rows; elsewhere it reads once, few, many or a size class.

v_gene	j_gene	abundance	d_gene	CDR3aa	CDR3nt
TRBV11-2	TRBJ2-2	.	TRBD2	CASSGPGLANTGELFF	TGTGCCAGCAGCGGTCCGGGACTAGCGAACACCGGGGAGCTGTTTTTT
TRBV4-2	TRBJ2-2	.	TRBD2	CASSSRGLAGGTNTGELFF	TGTGCCAGCAGCTCCCGAGGGCTAGCGGGGGGCACGAACACCGGGGAGCTGTTTTTT
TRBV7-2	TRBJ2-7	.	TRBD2	CASSSKSGTSGMYEQYF	TGTGCCAGCAGCTCAAAGTCCGGGACTAGCGGTATGTACGAGCAGTACTTC
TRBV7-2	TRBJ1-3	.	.	CASSLEETGTGNTIYF	TGTGCCAGCAGCTTAGAGGAAACAGGGACTGGAAACACCATATATTTT
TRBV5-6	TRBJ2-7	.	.	CASSFPDFYEQYF	TGTGCCAGCAGCTTCCCGGACTTTTACGAGCAGTACTTC
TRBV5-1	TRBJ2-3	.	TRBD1	CASSFGQASRSTDTQYF	TGCGCCAGCAGCTTTGGACAGGCGAGTAGGAGCACAGATACGCAGTATTTT
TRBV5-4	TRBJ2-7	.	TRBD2	CASSLALAEYYEQYF	TGTGCCAGCAGCTTGGCGCTAGCGGAATACTACGAGCAGTACTTC
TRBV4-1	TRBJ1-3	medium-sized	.	CASSQNRGNTIYF	TGCGCCAGCAGCCAGAACCGAGGAAACACCATATATTTT
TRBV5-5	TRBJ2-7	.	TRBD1	CASSQGWTGYEQYF	TGCGCCAGCAGCCAAGGGTGGACAGGCTACGAGCAGTACTTC
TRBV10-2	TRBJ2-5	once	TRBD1	CASAWTGGLETQYF	TGCGCCAGCGCTTGGACAGGGGGGCTAGAGACCCAGTACTTC
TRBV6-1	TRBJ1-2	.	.	CASNREPREDYGYTF	TGTGCCAGCAACCGGGAACCCCGCGAAGACTATGGCTACACCTTC
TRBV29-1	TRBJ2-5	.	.	CSVDLLDGLQETQYF	TGCAGCGTTGATTTGTTGGACGGTCTCCAAGAGACCCAGTACTTC
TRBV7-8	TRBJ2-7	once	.	CASSPDYEQYF	TGTGCCAGCAGCCCCGACTACGAGCAGTACTTC
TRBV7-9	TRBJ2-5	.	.	CASTGGNIQETQYF	TGTGCCAGCACCGGGGGAAACATACAAGAGACCCAGTACTTC
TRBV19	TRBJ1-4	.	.	CASSMGAGSRKLFF	TGTGCCAGTAGTATGGGAGCAGGATCACGGAAACTGTTTTTT
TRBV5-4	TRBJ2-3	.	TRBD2	CASSPYPGTSGFTDTQYF	TGTGCCAGCAGCCCCTACCCTGGCACTAGCGGTTTCACAGATACGCAGTATTTT
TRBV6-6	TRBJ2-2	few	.	CASSYRTTSNTGELFF	TGTGCCAGCAGTTACCGGACTACCTCGAACACCGGGGAGCTGTTTTTT
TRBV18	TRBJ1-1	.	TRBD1	CASSPLPGQGFYTEAFF	TGTGCCAGCTCACCTCTCCCGGGACAGGGGTTCTACACTGAAGCTTTCTTT
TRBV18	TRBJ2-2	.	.	CASSPPRGPNTGELFF	TGTGCCAGCTCACCACCGCGCGGCCCGAACACCGGGGAGCTGTTTTTT
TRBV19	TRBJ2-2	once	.	CASRAPGQGGSTGELFF	TGTGCCAGTAGAGCCCCCGGACAGGGAGGGTCCACCGGGGAGCTGTTTTTT
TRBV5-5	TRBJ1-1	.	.	CASSLVLRGGQKAFF	TGTGCCAGCAGCTTGGTCCTCCGGGGAGGCCAAAAAGCTTTCTTT
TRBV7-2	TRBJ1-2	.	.	CASSLVNYGYTF	TGTGCCAGCAGCTTAGTAAACTATGGCTACACCTTC
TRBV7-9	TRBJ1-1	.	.	CASSLVLGLWNTEAFF	TGTGCCAGCAGCTTAGTCTTGGGCCTTTGGAACACTGAAGCTTTCTTT
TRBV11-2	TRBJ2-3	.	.	CASSSDAIYTQYF	TGTGCCAGCAGCTCGGACGCAATCTATACGCAGTATTTT
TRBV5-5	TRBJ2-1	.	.	CASTEVEQFF	TGTGCCAGCACAGAGGTTGAGCAGTTCTTC
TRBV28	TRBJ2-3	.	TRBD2	CASSFRLAGESDTQYF	TGTGCCAGCAGTTTCAGACTAGCGGGCGAGTCAGATACGCAGTATTTT
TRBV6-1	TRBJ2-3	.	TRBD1	CASSEVSLGTGNTDTQYF	TGTGCCAGCAGTGAAGTGTCTCTCGGGACAGGGAACACAGATACGCAGTATTTT
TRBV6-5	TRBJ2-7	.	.	CASRDFDSSYEQYF	TGTGCCAGCAGGGACTTTGACAGCTCCTACGAGCAGTACTTC
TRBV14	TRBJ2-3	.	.	CASSQMRTGHTQYF	TGTGCCAGTAGCCAGATGCGAACCGGGCATACGCAGTATTTT
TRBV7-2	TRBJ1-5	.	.	CASSSLGQPQHF	TGTGCCAGCAGCTCCTTGGGTCAGCCCCAGCATTTT
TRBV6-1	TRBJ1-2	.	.	CASSEGPYYGYTF	TGTGCCAGCAGTGAAGGGCCCTACTATGGCTACACCTTC